These T cell receptor beta chains were read from a single sample in a study of blood T cell repertoires in COVID-19. Sequenced by immunoSEQ multiplex PCR; TCRdb stores in-frame clones only, minus some. The sample records some 200,000 clones, approximately 85% being singletons. The sample taken for sequencing was peripheral blood. The receptors were sampled from an older woman with COVID-19, enrolled during active disease. The CDR3 runs from the conserved cysteine through the conserved F or W. A D gene is named only where the DNA matches it firmly. The size entry is marked missing in some rows and otherwise reads once, few, many or a size class.

d_call clone_size j_call v_call cdr3_nt cdr3_aa
TRBD2 . TRBJ2-2 TRBV5-4 TGTGCCAGCAGAATTGGGACTAGCGGGAACACCGGGGAGCTGTTTTTT CASRIGTSGNTGELFF
TRBD2 . TRBJ2-1 TRBV25-1 TGTGCCAGCTCCGGGACTAGCGGGAGGTTTGAGCAGTTCTTC CASSGTSGRFEQFF
TRBD2 . TRBJ2-7 TRBV30 TGTGCCTGGAGTGCCGGCGGGGGGCAGTACTTC CAWSAGGGQYF
TRBD1 . TRBJ2-7 TRBV6-2/TRBV6-3 TGTGCCAGCAGTGACAGGGGTCGTCGGTCCTACGAGCAGTACTTC CASSDRGRRSYEQYF
TRBD1 . TRBJ2-5 TRBV9 TGTGCCAGCAGCGGGGGGACAGGGGCCCGGGAGACCCAGTACTTC CASSGGTGARETQYF
. . TRBJ1-3 TRBV18 TGTGCCAGCACTCCGACAGCCGACTCTGGAAACACCATATATTTT CASTPTADSGNTIYF
. . TRBJ2-5 TRBV30 TGTGCCTGGAGTTTACGACTCACGCAAGAGACCCAGTACTTC CAWSLRLTQETQYF
TRBD2 . TRBJ2-1 TRBV19 TGTGCCAGTAGCACCGGGACTAGCGCTTACAATGAGCAGTTCTTC CASSTGTSAYNEQFF
TRBD1 . TRBJ1-3 TRBV4-1 TGCGCCAGCAGCCAAGATAAGCGACAGGGAGTTCTACACACCATATATTTT CASSQDKRQGVLHTIYF
. few TRBJ1-6 TRBV3-1/TRBV3-2 TGTGCCAGCAGCCAACTCCGGACTACTAATTCACCCCTCCACTTT CASSQLRTTNSPLHF
TRBD2 . TRBJ2-1 TRBV7-9 TGTGCCAGCAGCTCCGGGACTAGCGGGAGATATGAGCAGTTCTTC CASSSGTSGRYEQFF
. . TRBJ1-3 TRBV27 TGTGCCAGCAGCCCGAGCCTAACGGGGGGAAACACCATATATTTT CASSPSLTGGNTIYF
. many TRBJ2-1 TRBV19 TGTGCCAGTAGTATGAGAGGAGAGGCGGATGAGCAGTTCTTC CASSMRGEADEQFF
. few TRBJ2-7 TRBV19 TGTGCCAGTAGTATGTTATTTCCGGGAGACCTACCCTACGAGCAGTACTTC CASSMLFPGDLPYEQYF
. . TRBJ2-3 TRBV5-1 TGCGCCAGCAGCTTGGGTCAGAGCACAGGCACAGATACGCAGTATTTT CASSLGQSTGTDTQYF
TRBD2 . TRBJ2-7 TRBV10-1 TGCGCCAGCAGTGAGTTAGCGGGACTAAAACTTTACGAGCAGTACTTC CASSELAGLKLYEQYF
. . TRBJ2-5 TRBV9 TGTGCCAGCAGCGTAGCTACCCAAGAGACCCAGTACTTC CASSVATQETQYF
. . TRBJ2-7 TRBV4-3 TGCGCCAGCAGCCAAGCATTCACTTCCTACGAGCAGTACTTC CASSQAFTSYEQYF
TRBD1 . TRBJ2-3 TRBV7-7 TGTGCCAGCAGCAAGACAGGGTTCACAGATACGCAGTATTTT CASSKTGFTDTQYF
. few TRBJ1-5 TRBV2 TGTGCCAGCAACAGGGAAGACAATCAGCCCCAGCATTTT CASNREDNQPQHF
TRBD2 . TRBJ2-1 TRBV19 TGTGCCAGTAGTATAGGTAGCGGGGTCCAAATGGAGCAGTTCTTC CASSIGSGVQMEQFF
TRBD1 . TRBJ1-1 TRBV28 TGTGCCAGCAGTTTATCTGGGACAGTGCGGAACACTGAAGCTTTCTTT CASSLSGTVRNTEAFF
TRBD2 . TRBJ2-1 TRBV7-6 TGTGCCAGCAGCCGCATTATAGCGGGTTACAATGAGCAGTTCTTC CASSRIIAGYNEQFF
. . TRBJ1-5 TRBV28 TGTGCCAGCAGTTACCCCGGGCGGGGGGACTTTGGACAGCCCCAGCATTTT CASSYPGRGDFGQPQHF
. . TRBJ1-3 TRBV18 TGTGCCAGCTCACCAGGGCCCGGGATTTCTGGAAACACCATATATTTT CASSPGPGISGNTIYF
TRBD2 . TRBJ2-7 TRBV5-4 TGTGCCAGCAGCACCTTAGCGGGAGGGCGTAAGTGGTACTTC CASSTLAGGRKWYF